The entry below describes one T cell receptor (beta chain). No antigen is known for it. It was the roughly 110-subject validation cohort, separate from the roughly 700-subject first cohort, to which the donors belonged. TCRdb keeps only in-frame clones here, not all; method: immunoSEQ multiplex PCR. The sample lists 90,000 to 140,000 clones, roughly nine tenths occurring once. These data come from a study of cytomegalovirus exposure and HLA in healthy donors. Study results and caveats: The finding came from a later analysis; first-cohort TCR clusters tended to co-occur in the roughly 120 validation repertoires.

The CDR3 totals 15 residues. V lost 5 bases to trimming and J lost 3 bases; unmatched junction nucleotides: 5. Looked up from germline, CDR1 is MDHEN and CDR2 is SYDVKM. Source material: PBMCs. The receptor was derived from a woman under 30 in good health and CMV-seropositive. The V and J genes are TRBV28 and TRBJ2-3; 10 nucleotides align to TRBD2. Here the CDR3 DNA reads TGTGCCAGCAGTCTAGCGGGAGAGGGGACAGATACGCAGTATTTT. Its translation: CASSLAGEGTDTQYF.